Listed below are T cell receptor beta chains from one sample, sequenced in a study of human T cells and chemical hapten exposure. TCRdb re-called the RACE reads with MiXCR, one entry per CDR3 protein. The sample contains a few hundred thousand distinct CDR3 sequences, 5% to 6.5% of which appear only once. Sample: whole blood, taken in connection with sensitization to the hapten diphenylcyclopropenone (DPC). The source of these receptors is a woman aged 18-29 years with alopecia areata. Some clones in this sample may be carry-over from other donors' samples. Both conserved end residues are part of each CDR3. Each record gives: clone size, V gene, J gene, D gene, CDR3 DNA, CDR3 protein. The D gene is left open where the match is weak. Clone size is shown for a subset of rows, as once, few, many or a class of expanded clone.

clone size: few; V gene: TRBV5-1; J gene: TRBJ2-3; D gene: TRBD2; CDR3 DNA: TGCGCCAGCAGCACGGGGACTAGCGGGGGCACAGATACGCAGTATTTT; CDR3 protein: CASSTGTSGGTDTQYF
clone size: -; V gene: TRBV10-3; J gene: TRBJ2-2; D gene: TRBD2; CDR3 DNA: TGTGCCATCAGTGAGTCGCCCGGCGGGGGGAACACCGGGGAGCTGTTTTTT; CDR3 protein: CAISESPGGGNTGELFF
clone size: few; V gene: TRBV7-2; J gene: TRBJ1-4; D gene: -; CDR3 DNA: TGTGCCAGCAGCTTCAGTCCTGGAATCGAACTGTTTTTT; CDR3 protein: CASSFSPGIELFF
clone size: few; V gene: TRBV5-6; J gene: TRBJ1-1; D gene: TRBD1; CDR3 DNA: TGTGCCAGCAGAGAAACAGGGGAAACTGAAGCTTTCTTT; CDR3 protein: CASRETGETEAFF
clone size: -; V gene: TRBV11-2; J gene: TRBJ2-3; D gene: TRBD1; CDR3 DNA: TGTGCCAGCAGCTTACATAGGGACAGGGAAAGGAGGACAGATACGCAGTATTTT; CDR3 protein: CASSLHRDRERRTDTQYF
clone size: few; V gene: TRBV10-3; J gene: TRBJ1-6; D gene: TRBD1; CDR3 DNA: TGTGCCATCAGTGAGTCGCCTTGGGACAGGAGCTCCTATAATTCACCCCTCCACTTT; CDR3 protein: CAISESPWDRSSYNSPLHF
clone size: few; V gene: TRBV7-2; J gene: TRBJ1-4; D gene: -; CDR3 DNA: TGTGCCAGCAGCTTAGGGGTCAGCTCGAATGAAAAACTGTTTTTT; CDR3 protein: CASSLGVSSNEKLFF
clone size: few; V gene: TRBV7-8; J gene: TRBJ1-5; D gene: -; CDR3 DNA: TGTGCCAGCAGCCCCAACAGGGTAGGGGGCAATCAGCCCCAGCATTTT; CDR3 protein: CASSPNRVGGNQPQHF
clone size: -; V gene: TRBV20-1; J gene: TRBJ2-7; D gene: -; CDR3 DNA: TGCAGTGCTTCCAGGGAGACCTACGAGCAGTACTTC; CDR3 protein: CSASRETYEQYF
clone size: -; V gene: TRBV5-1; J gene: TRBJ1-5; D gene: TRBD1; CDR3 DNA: TGCGCCAGCAGCTTGGAAGGGGGCTCTCAGCCCCAGCATTTT; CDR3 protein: CASSLEGGSQPQHF
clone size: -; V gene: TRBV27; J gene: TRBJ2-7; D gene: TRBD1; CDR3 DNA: TGTGCCAGCAGCTACGACAGGGGTTCCTACGAGCAGTACTTC; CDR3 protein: CASSYDRGSYEQYF